A single sample is the source of the 14 T cell receptor beta chains below, sequenced in a study of blood T cell repertoires in COVID-19. Sequencing used immunoSEQ multiplex PCR; TCRdb keeps in-frame clones, though not all of them. The sample has under 200,000 clones, 88% seen once. Sequences were obtained from peripheral blood. The source of these receptors is a middle-aged man with active or convalescent COVID-19.

The chain uses TRBV19 and TRBJ2-3; tentative D call: TRBD2 (5 bases). The germline V gene has CDR1 LNHDA and CDR2 SQIVND (reference sequence). V dropped 0 bases and J dropped 5 bases, with 24 bases sitting between them. CDR3 size: 19 residues. The CDR3 protein is CASSIDRGATVDSLDTQYF. In DNA form, the CDR3 reads TGTGCCAGTAGTATAGATCGGGGTGCGACGGTAGACTCTTTAGATACGCAGTATTTT.

The chain combines TRBV7-2 with TRBJ2-1; D is undetermined. The CDR3 length is 14 residues. Trimming shortened V by 3 bases and J by 0 bases, and 6 bases separated the two germline ends. Germline V gives CDR1 SGHTA, CDR2 FQGNSA. This CDR3 is CASSLSSSYNEQFF. The CDR3 nucleotides read TGTGCCAGCAGCTTGAGTAGCTCCTACAATGAGCAGTTCTTC.

This clone was observed a single time. The chain employs TRBV19 and TRBJ2-7; perhaps TRBD1 as D (5 bases). Trimming removed 3 bases from V and 2 bases from J, with 8 bases in between. The CDR3 loop spans 13 amino acids. Germline-derived CDR1 and CDR2 are LNHDA and SQIVND (reference sequence). The DNA of the CDR3 is TGTGCCAGTAGTATGTGGGGCCCCTACGAGCAGTACTTC. This encodes CASSMWGPYEQYF. Full variable domain (outside the CDR3, taken from reference TRBV19 and TRBJ2-7): DGGITQSPKYLFRKEGQNVTLSCEQNLNHDAMYWYRQDPGQGLRLIYYSQIVNDFQKGDIAEGYSVSREKKESFPLTVTSAQKNPTAFYLCASSMWGPYEQYFGPGTRLTVT.

V and J are TRBV27 and TRBJ2-7; 7 bases agree with TRBD1. V trimming: 7 bases; J trimming: 6 bases; junction bases outside the gene matches: 15. The CDR3 runs 15 residues. Germline CDR1 is MNHEY and CDR2 is SMNVEV (reference sequence). CDR3 coding DNA: TGTGCCAGCACTCAGTCCGGGACAGTGCCTTCCGAGCAGTACTTC. This encodes CASTQSGTVPSEQYF.

The V gene is TRBV7-3, the J gene TRBJ1-1; TRBD1 is a possible D gene (6 bases). Trimming shortened V by 2 bases and J by 4 bases, and 14 bases separated the two germline ends. CDR1 and CDR2 from the germline V gene are SGHTA and FQGTGA. The CDR3 extends over 15 amino acids. CDR3 sequence (DNA): TGTGCCAGCAGCTTACAGGGGCTTGGTCGCACTGAAGCTTTCTTT. It specifies CASSLQGLGRTEAFF.

The table lists this clone with a few counts. CDR3 region: CASRSYGSGSRNSPLHF. The CDR3 DNA sequence: TGTGCCAGCAGATCCTACGGGTCGGGGTCTCGTAATTCACCCCTCCACTTT. The chain recombines TRBV28 with TRBJ1-6, with no clear D. The V and J ends lost 6 bases and 6 bases respectively, with 21 bases between them. CDR1 is MDHEN, CDR2 SYDVKM, per germline. This CDR3 has 17 amino acids.

The chain links TRBV5-1 to TRBJ2-7, with D perhaps TRBD2 (5 bases). V dropped 4 bases and J dropped 2 bases, with 16 bases sitting between them. From germline, CDR1 is SGHRS and CDR2 YFSETQ. The CDR3 runs 15 residues. The CDR3 loop is CASSLRASSTYEQYF. CDR3 bases: TGCGCCAGCAGCCTCCGGGCTAGCTCTACCTACGAGCAGTACTTC.

V is TRBV12-3 or TRBV12-4 and J is TRBJ2-7, with D hard to call. The length of the CDR3 is 13 residues. Deletions cut 3 bases from V and 3 bases from J, with 9 bases between. This CDR3 is CASSFLSVYEQYF. CDR3 coding DNA: TGTGCCAGCAGTTTTCTGAGCGTCTACGAGCAGTACTTC.

This clone occurred once. V is TRBV25-1 and J is TRBJ1-1, with 8 positions matching TRBD1. CDR3 size: 14 residues. J gave up 5 bases and V 2 bases, and 4 bases lay outside the gene matches. CDR1 MGHDK and CDR2 SYGVNS come from the germline V gene. CDR3 in amino acids: CASSELQGGTEAFF. The CDR3 DNA reads TGTGCCAGCAGTGAACTACAGGGGGGAACTGAAGCTTTCTTT.

This chain connects TRBV9 to TRBJ2-7, with 12 nucleotides matching TRBD1. This CDR3 spans 15 amino acids. Germline CDR1 is SGDLS and CDR2 is YYNGEE. The junction had 8 bases not matched to a gene; V was cut back by 3 bases and J by 7 bases. The CDR3 sequence: CASSGSWDRGREQYF. CDR3 bases: TGTGCCAGCAGCGGCAGTTGGGACAGGGGGCGAGAGCAGTACTTC.

This clone is a singleton in its sample. The chain employs TRBV5-1 and TRBJ2-2; TRBD1 agrees at 7 bases. CDR1 and CDR2 (germline): SGHRS, YFSETQ. J lost 4 bases, V lost 4 bases, and 7 bases had no gene match. The CDR3 spans 15 residues. CDR3 sequence: CASSILTGSTGELFF. The CDR3 nucleotides are TGCGCCAGCAGCATATTGACAGGGTCCACCGGGGAGCTGTTTTTT.

The V and J genes are TRBV28 and TRBJ2-7; the D is unclear. V was cut by 7 bases and J by 3 bases, with 4 bases left in between. The CDR3 loop spans 10 amino acids. Germline assignment: CDR1 MDHEN and CDR2 SYDVKM. The CDR3: CASNSYEQYF. CDR3 DNA sequence: TGTGCCAGCAACAGCTACGAGCAGTACTTC.

The chain recombines TRBV5-1 with TRBJ2-7, with D possibly being TRBD2 (5 bases). This CDR3 spans 15 amino acids. The germline V and J ends were trimmed by 0 bases and 0 bases, with 10 bases remaining between them. Germline assignment: CDR1 SGHRS and CDR2 YFSETQ. The CDR3 protein is CASSLAPGSSYEQYF. The DNA of the CDR3 is TGCGCCAGCAGCTTGGCGCCGGGGAGCTCCTACGAGCAGTACTTC.

V and J are TRBV5-1 and TRBJ2-2; 7 bases map to TRBD1. Germline V gives CDR1 SGHRS, CDR2 YFSETQ. This CDR3 comprises 13 residues. Losses at the gene ends were 7 bases for V and 4 bases for J; bases not matched to a gene: 4. The CDR3 nucleotides read TGCGCCAGCCACACAGGGGCCACCGGGGAGCTGTTTTTT. This translates into CASHTGATGELFF. Looking up the rest from reference TRBV5-1 and TRBJ2-2 gives the full variable domain: KAGVTQTPRYLIKTRGQQVTLSCSPISGHRSVSWYQQTPGQGLQFLFEYFSETQRNKGNFPGRFSGRQFSNSRSEMNVSTLELGDSALYLCASHTGATGELFFGEGSRLTVL.